This T cell receptor beta chain was recovered during a study of blood T cell repertoires in COVID-19. At the level of the study: The cDNA or gDNA used as material had been derived from T cells, B-cell-depleted T cells, or PBMCs.

As handled by the study authors: Reference gene primer amplification yielded estimated nucleated cell counts. TCRdb's table, derived via immunoSEQ multiplex PCR, lists solely in-frame clones and lacks some. V, J and clone size are those of that table, while D and trimming were read from the DNA. Counted here are about 94,000 clones, more than 65% occurring once; the ten biggest clones make up 6.3%. Germline CDR1 MNHEY, CDR2 SMNVEV (reference sequence). After removal of 2 bases from V and 8 bases from J, the junction contained 1 base not matched to a gene. This CDR3 comprises 14 residues. Source material: peripheral blood. The receptor was derived from a man in his sixties with acute or convalescent COVID-19. This chain joins TRBV27 and TRBJ1-4, with 11 positions matching TRBD1. The DNA of the CDR3 is TGTGCCAGCAGTTTAGGACAGGGGGCCGAAAAACTGTTTTTT. Translated: CASSLGQGAEKLFF.